Each of the 6 T cell receptor beta chains below was sequenced from the same sample in a study of blood T cell repertoires in COVID-19. Assay used: immunoSEQ multiplex PCR; TCRdb lists only in-frame clones, some missing. The profile shows 120,000 to 150,000 clones, 86% of them singletons. Material for sequencing was peripheral blood. These receptors were taken from a woman aged 55-70 years with acute or convalescent COVID-19.

The chain is built from TRBV19 and TRBJ2-1, with D perhaps TRBD1 (6 bases). The germline CDR1 and CDR2 sequences are LNHDA and SQIVND (reference sequence). The CDR3 is 13 amino acids. Here the CDR3 reads CAVSRDTVDEQFF. The CDR3 bases are TGTGCTGTTTCCCGGGACACTGTCGATGAGCAGTTCTTC.

This clone was counted a single time. This chain uses TRBV28 with TRBJ1-5; D possibly corresponds to TRBD1 (6 bases). The CDR3 extends over 14 amino acids. V lost 2 bases, J lost 5 bases, and 10 bases lay in between. Germline-derived CDR1 and CDR2 are MDHEN and SYDVKM. CDR3 nucleotide sequence: TGTGCCAGCAGTTTAGGGGGCTGGGATCAGCCCCAGCATTTT. Its protein product is CASSLGGWDQPQHF.

The V call is TRBV4-2, the J call TRBJ1-1; TRBD1 aligns across 11 bases. Germline CDR1 is LGHNA and CDR2 is YNFKEQ. The length of the CDR3 is 15 residues. J gave up 4 bases and V 8 bases, and 9 bases lay outside the gene matches. This CDR3 is CASLGTGGWGTEAFF. The CDR3 region has the DNA TGTGCCAGCCTGGGGACAGGGGGTTGGGGCACTGAAGCTTTCTTT.

The chain carries TRBV11-3 and TRBJ1-6, with unresolved D. The CDR3 consists of 13 residues. The V end lost 8 bases, the J end lost 7 bases, and 12 bases lay between the germline ends. The germline CDR1 and CDR2 sequences are SGHNT and YENEEA. This CDR3 reads CASSVVYNSPLHF. For the CDR3, the DNA is TGTGCCAGCTCGGTCGTCTACAATTCACCCCTCCACTTT.

This clone was seen more than once but under ten times. The germline gene is not matched at one end of the junction; a read error may be the cause. Distinct nucleotide sequences in the sample also encode this CDR3. The rearrangement uses TRBV7-7 and TRBJ2-2, with TRBD1 matching over 7 bases. Germline V gene sequence: CDR1 SSHAT, CDR2 FNYEAQ (reference sequence). This CDR3 has 15 residues. CDR3: CASSPDRKNTGELFF. The CDR3 DNA sequence: TGTGCTAGCAGCCCGGACAGGAAGAACACCGGGGAGCTGTTTTTT.

The rearrangement uses TRBV6-2 or TRBV6-3 and TRBJ2-3; 16 bases align to TRBD2. CDR1 is MNHEY and CDR2 is SVGEGT in the germline V gene. The CDR3 runs to 21 residues. V was pared by 6 bases and J by 1 base, with 16 bases of the junction left unmatched. The CDR3 coding sequence is TGTGCCAGCAGCTTATCCCCGGGACTAGCGGGGGGGTTTCCGCGCACAGATACGCAGTATTTT. It codes for CASSLSPGLAGGFPRTDTQYF.